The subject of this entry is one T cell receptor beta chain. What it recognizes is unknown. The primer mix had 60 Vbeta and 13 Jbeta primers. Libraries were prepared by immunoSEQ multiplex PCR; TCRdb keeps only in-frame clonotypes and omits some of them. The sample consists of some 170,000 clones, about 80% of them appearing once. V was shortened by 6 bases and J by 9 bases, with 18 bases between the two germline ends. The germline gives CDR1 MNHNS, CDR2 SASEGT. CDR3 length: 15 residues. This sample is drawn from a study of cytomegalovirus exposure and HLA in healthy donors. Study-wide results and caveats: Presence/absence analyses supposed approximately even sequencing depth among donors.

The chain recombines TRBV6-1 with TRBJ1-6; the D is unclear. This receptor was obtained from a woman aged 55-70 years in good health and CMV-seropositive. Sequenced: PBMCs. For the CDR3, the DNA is TGTGCCAGCAGCGCTACTCAGGATTTCGGTTCACCCCTCCACTTT. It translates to CASSATQDFGSPLHF.